The next 32 T cell receptor beta chains were all read from a single sample in a study of blood T cell repertoires in COVID-19. Sequenced by immunoSEQ multiplex PCR; TCRdb stores in-frame clones only, minus some. The profile shows some 300,000 clones, 88% of them singletons. The source material was PBMCs or T cells enriched from blood (not recorded which). The origin of the receptors is a woman aged 30 to 39 who had recovered from COVID-19.

V is TRBV28 and J is TRBJ1-3; no definite D call. The CDR3 has 17 amino acids. Germline loops: CDR1 MDHEN, CDR2 SYDVKM. Between the trimmed V and J ends, which lost 5 bases and 4 bases, there was a span of 21 bases. CDR3 sequence (DNA): TGTGCCAGCAGTCGACCACCTGGGAGGCAGGAGGGAAACACCATATATTTT. Its protein product is CASSRPPGRQEGNTIYF. The full variable domain, rest sourced from reference TRBV28 and TRBJ1-3, is DVKVTQSSRYLVKRTGEKVFLECVQDMDHENMFWYRQDPGLGLRLIYFSYDVKMKEKGDIPEGYSVSREKKERFSLILESASTNQTSMYLCASSRPPGRQEGNTIYFGEGSWLTVV.

This clone was observed a few times. The chain is built from TRBV20-1 and TRBJ2-7; D remains ambiguous. Germline V gene sequence: CDR1 DFQATT, CDR2 SNEGSKA (reference sequence). V was trimmed by 3 bases and J by 3 bases, leaving 12 bases between them. There are 13 residues in the CDR3. This CDR3 is CSASGLSDYEQYF. The CDR3 nucleotides are TGCAGTGCTAGTGGGCTTTCCGACTACGAGCAGTACTTC.

V and J are TRBV9 and TRBJ1-2; D is perhaps TRBD1 (6 bases). The CDR3 sequence is 14 residues long. V was pared by 4 bases and J by 1 base, with 11 bases between. From germline, CDR1 is SGDLS and CDR2 YYNGEE. CDR3 DNA: TGTGCCAGCAGCAGTAGAGGGGGTAACTATGGCTACACCTTC. It encodes CASSSRGGNYGYTF. The full variable domain, its missing parts supplied by reference TRBV9 and TRBJ1-2, is DSGVTQTPKHLITATGQRVTLRCSPRSGDLSVYWYQQSLDQGLQFLIQYYNGEERAKGNILERFSAQQFPDLHSELNLSSLELGDSALYFCASSSRGGNYGYTFGSGTRLTVV.

About this clone: At the DNA level, this CDR3 is encoded by other sequences in the same sample as well. V usage is TRBV6-5 and J usage is TRBJ1-3; D may be TRBD1 (6 bases). V lost 6 bases and J lost 4, with 10 bases in between. CDR3 length equals 13 residues. Looked up from germline, CDR1 is MNHEY and CDR2 is SVGAGI. The CDR3 loop is CASRQGSGNTIYF. The CDR3 coding sequence is TGTGCCAGCAGACAGGGCTCGGGAAACACCATATATTTT.

This chain uses TRBV7-3 with TRBJ2-7; 12 bases fit TRBD2. This CDR3 spans 16 amino acids. Germline assignment: CDR1 SGHTA and CDR2 FQGTGA. Trimming removed 5 bases from V and 12 bases from J; junction bases left unmatched: 17. The CDR3 loop reads CASSPRFRPSGGGLYF. CDR3 in DNA: TGTGCCAGCAGCCCACGCTTCCGGCCTAGCGGGGGGGGTTTGTACTTC. The full variable domain, with the rest looked up from reference TRBV7-3 and TRBJ2-7, is GAGVSQTPSNKVTEKGKYVELRCDPISGHTALYWYRQSLGQGPEFLIYFQGTGAADDSGLPNDRFFAVRPEGSVSTLKIQRTERGDSAVYLCASSPRFRPSGGGLYFGPGTRLTVT.

The rearrangement links TRBV10-3 to TRBJ2-3; tentatively, D is TRBD2 (6 bases). CDR3 length equals 19 residues. The germline gives CDR1 ENHRY, CDR2 SYGVKD. The V and J ends lost 0 bases and 6 bases respectively, with 25 bases between them. The CDR3 is CAISESGRAGPSTKDTQYF. As DNA, the CDR3 is TGTGCCATCAGTGAGTCCGGCAGGGCGGGACCGAGTACGAAGGATACGCAGTATTTT.

The chain recombines TRBV28 with TRBJ2-1; 9 bases align to TRBD2. V shed 3 bases, J shed 7 bases, and the junction held 19 bases outside the gene matches. The CDR3 has 19 amino acids. CDR1 and CDR2 (germline): MDHEN, SYDVKM. The CDR3 coding sequence is TGTGCCAGCAGTTTCCATCCGCGGAAGGGAAGGCTAGCGGGGAATGAGCAGTTCTTC. Protein product: CASSFHPRKGRLAGNEQFF.

This clone came up once. The rearrangement uses TRBV19 and TRBJ2-1, with 8 positions matching TRBD1. CDR1 and CDR2 (germline): LNHDA, SQIVND (reference sequence). This CDR3 is built from 13 residues. The ends lost 3 bases at V and 10 bases at J; junction bases unmatched: 5. The CDR3 loop is CASSITGGHEQFF. The CDR3 DNA reads TGTGCCAGTAGTATCACAGGGGGACACGAGCAGTTCTTC.

The chain carries TRBV28 and TRBJ1-5; D unclear. CDR3 length equals 15 residues. V was shortened by 1 base and J by 0 bases, with 7 bases between the two germline ends. Germline CDR1 MDHEN, CDR2 SYDVKM. The CDR3, as DNA: TGTGCCAGCAGTTTATCGGCGGATAGCAATCAGCCCCAGCATTTT. Translating gives CASSLSADSNQPQHF.

The rearrangement joins TRBV9 to TRBJ1-1, with D unresolved. Germline CDR1 SGDLS, CDR2 YYNGEE. The CDR3 extends over 13 amino acids. V was trimmed by 3 bases and J by 7 bases, leaving 13 bases between them. CDR3 nucleotides: TGTGCCAGCAGCGCGATTAGCAGCATTGAAGCTTTCTTT. Its protein is CASSAISSIEAFF.

The V gene is TRBV11-3, the J gene TRBJ2-2, with a possible D match to TRBD1 (5 bases). Deletions cut 1 base from V and 6 bases from J, with 15 bases between. Germline CDR1 is SGHNT and CDR2 is YENEEA. This CDR3 has 16 amino acids. CDR3 sequence (DNA): TGTGCCAGCAGCTTAGCTGGATGGGGCCGGGCCGGGGAGCTGTTTTTT. It yields the protein CASSLAGWGRAGELFF.

The chain carries TRBV18 and TRBJ1-4, with TRBD1 matching over 7 bases. The CDR3 covers 15 residues. Germline CDR1 KGHSH, CDR2 LQKENI. After removal of 2 bases from V and 3 bases from J, the junction contained 3 bases not matched to a gene. The CDR3 is CASSPGTGANEKLFF. The CDR3 DNA reads TGTGCCAGCTCACCAGGCACAGGGGCTAATGAAAAACTGTTTTTT.

The chain carries TRBV7-2 and TRBJ2-1; a possible D gene is TRBD2 (5 bases). Trimming left V 2 bases short and J 2 bases short, with 10 bases between. The V gene's germline CDR1 is SGHTA and CDR2 FQGNSA. The CDR3 extends over 15 amino acids. CDR3 sequence (DNA): TGTGCCAGCAGCTTATTGGGAGAACCCTACAATGAGCAGTTCTTC. Translated, it gives CASSLLGEPYNEQFF.

The rearrangement joins TRBV11-2 to TRBJ2-5; D is undetermined. Germline CDR1 is SGHAT and CDR2 is FQNNGV. The V gene lost 1 base and the J gene lost 1 base, with 13 bases spanning the gap. The CDR3 sequence is 16 residues long. In nucleotides, the CDR3 is TGTGCCAGCAGCTTAGGAGCTAGTTGGGTCCAAGAGACCCAGTACTTC. As protein: CASSLGASWVQETQYF.

The rearrangement uses TRBV19 and TRBJ2-3; TRBD2 matches at 9 bases. The germline CDR1 and CDR2 sequences are LNHDA and SQIVND (reference sequence). V lost 5 bases, J lost 3 bases, and 3 bases stayed unmatched. CDR3 length equals 14 residues. CDR3 nucleotide sequence: TGTGCCAGTAGTGGCCTAGCGGGGACAGATACGCAGTATTTT. It translates to CASSGLAGTDTQYF.

This chain uses TRBV30 with TRBJ1-1; TRBD1 is a possible D gene (5 bases). The V gene's germline CDR1 is GTSNPN and CDR2 SVGIG (reference sequence). V lost 2 bases, J lost 3 bases, and 16 bases lay in between. The CDR3 spans 15 residues. CDR3 residues: CAWSKGQGYDTEAFF. CDR3 DNA: TGTGCCTGGAGTAAAGGCCAGGGATACGACACTGAAGCTTTCTTT.

The chain has TRBV2 and TRBJ2-5; TRBD2 matches at 8 bases. The CDR3 runs 14 residues. V was pared by 8 bases and J by 4 bases, with 9 bases of the junction left unmatched. CDR1 is SNHLY, CDR2 FYNNEI, per germline. CDR3 region: CASCSGSVVETQYF. The CDR3 region has the DNA TGTGCCAGCTGCAGCGGGAGTGTGGTAGAGACCCAGTACTTC.

This clone was seen just once. The rearrangement uses TRBV10-3 and TRBJ1-6, with TRBD1 matching 8 bases. Germline-derived CDR1 and CDR2 are ENHRY and SYGVKD. J was trimmed by 16 bases and V by 8 bases; bases with no gene match: 10. The CDR3 is made up of 12 amino acids. The CDR3 loop is CAIESGTGVLHF. The CDR3 bases are TGTGCCATCGAATCCGGGACAGGAGTTCTCCACTTT.

The chain has TRBV15 and TRBJ2-7, with 9 bases matching TRBD2. In germline, CDR1 is LNHNV, CDR2 YYDKDF (reference sequence). V was pared by 5 bases and J by 3 bases, with 8 bases of the junction left unmatched. This CDR3 comprises 15 residues. The DNA of the CDR3 is TGTGCCACCAGCGGGAGACTAGCGGAAGTCTACGAGCAGTACTTC. Protein sequence: CATSGRLAEVYEQYF.

J is TRBJ1-1 and V is TRBV4-3, with 12 nucleotides matching TRBD1. The CDR3 loop spans 20 amino acids. Germline values: CDR1 LGHNA, CDR2 YSLEER. After removal of 2 bases from V and 1 base from J, the junction contained 14 bases not matched to a gene. The CDR3, as DNA: TGCGCCAGCAGCCAACAGGGACAGGGGGCGTGGGTTAACGGGAACACTGAAGCTTTCTTT. Its protein product is CASSQQGQGAWVNGNTEAFF.

The chain links TRBV27 to TRBJ1-2; D might be TRBD1 (6 bases). From germline, CDR1 is MNHEY and CDR2 SMNVEV (reference sequence). Deletions cut 6 bases from V and 5 bases from J, with 13 bases between. CDR3 length: 13 amino acids. The CDR3 nucleotides read TGTGCCAGCAGGCGAGGGGGTGGGTATGGCTACACCTTC. Translation gives CASRRGGGYGYTF.

This clone was observed a handful of times. This chain joins TRBV30 and TRBJ2-7; D is perhaps TRBD1 (6 bases). This CDR3 spans 13 amino acids. Trimming shortened V by 3 bases and J by 2 bases, and 11 bases separated the two germline ends. Germline V gene data show CDR1 as GTSNPN and CDR2 as SVGIG (reference sequence). The CDR3 is CAWSGTSPYEQYF. The CDR3 coding sequence is TGTGCCTGGAGCGGGACATCTCCCTACGAGCAGTACTTC. Supplemented by reference TRBV30 and TRBJ2-7, the full variable domain reads SQTIHQWPATLVQPVGSPLSLECTVEGTSNPNLYWYRQAAGRGLQLLFYSVGIGQISSEVPQNLSASRPQDRQFILSSKKLLLSDSGFYLCAWSGTSPYEQYFGPGTRLTVT.

V gene TRBV7-9 combines with J gene TRBJ1-3; 7 bases are shared with TRBD1. The CDR3 extends over 14 amino acids. From germline, CDR1 is SEHNR and CDR2 FQNEAQ (reference sequence). The trim removed 8 bases at V and 9 bases at J, leaving 13 bases unmatched. The DNA for the CDR3 is TGTGCCAGCTTTCCCACCGGCCAGGGGGTCACCATATATTTT. Amino acids: CASFPTGQGVTIYF.

The chain employs TRBV19 and TRBJ1-5; D remains ambiguous. CDR1 is LNHDA, CDR2 SQIVND, per germline (reference sequence). Trimming removed 7 bases from V and 3 bases from J, with 10 bases in between. There are 13 residues in the CDR3. In DNA, the CDR3 is TGTGCCAGTAATCAGCGAAACAATCAGCCCCAGCATTTT. It specifies CASNQRNNQPQHF. Full variable domain (rest looked up from reference TRBV19 and TRBJ1-5): DGGITQSPKYLFRKEGQNVTLSCEQNLNHDAMYWYRQDPGQGLRLIYYSQIVNDFQKGDIAEGYSVSREKKESFPLTVTSAQKNPTAFYLCASNQRNNQPQHFGDGTRLSIL.

This chain uses TRBV4-1 with TRBJ2-7, with 7 nucleotides matching TRBD1. After removal of 0 bases from V and 3 bases from J, the junction contained 11 bases not matched to a gene. The CDR3 spans 17 residues. CDR1 MGHRA and CDR2 YSYEKL come from the germline V gene. CDR3 in amino acids: CASSQDVLLDRDYEQYF. In DNA form, the CDR3 reads TGCGCCAGCAGCCAAGATGTCCTCCTTGACAGGGACTACGAGCAGTACTTC.

The chain recombines TRBV7-9 with TRBJ2-1, with D hard to call. CDR1 is SEHNR, CDR2 FQNEAQ, per germline (reference sequence). The CDR3 contains 13 residues. Trimming removed 1 base at V and 8 bases at J, with 9 bases between. The CDR3 loop is CASSLGGWDEQFF. The CDR3 bases are TGTGCCAGCAGCTTAGGAGGATGGGATGAGCAGTTCTTC.

The gene calls are TRBV3-1 (or the pseudogene TRBV3-2) and TRBJ1-5, with a weak D call TRBD1 (5 bases). The germline CDR1 and CDR2 sequences are LGHDT and YNNKEL (reference sequence). The CDR3 contains 15 residues. V was trimmed by 1 base and J by 1 base, leaving 8 bases between them. The CDR3 nucleotides are TGTGCCAGCAGCCAAGGCAGGGCAAGCAATCAGCCCCAGCATTTT. It encodes CASSQGRASNQPQHF.

The chain carries TRBV7-9 and TRBJ1-3, with 7 positions matching TRBD1. The CDR3 covers 16 residues. With 5 bases clipped from V and 8 bases from J, the junction kept 15 bases outside the gene matches. Germline lookup yields CDR1 SEHNR and CDR2 FQNEAQ (reference sequence). The DNA of the CDR3 is TGTGCCAGCAGCACCCTGACAGGGAGTGAGGCAGACACCATATATTTT. The encoded protein is CASSTLTGSEADTIYF.

The chain couples TRBV5-4 to TRBJ1-6; 7 bases are a match to TRBD1. V shed 5 bases and J 9 bases; nucleotides not matched to a gene: 5. There are 13 residues in the CDR3. Germline values: CDR1 SGHNT, CDR2 YYREEE (reference sequence). CDR3 sequence: CASRLDRASPLHF. The CDR3, as DNA: TGTGCCAGCAGGCTTGACAGGGCTTCACCCCTCCACTTT.

The genes are TRBV7-2 and TRBJ2-2; 9 bases align to TRBD1. The V segment lost 5 bases and the J segment 5 bases; nucleotides outside the gene matches: 6. This CDR3 comprises 15 residues. In germline, CDR1 is SGHTA, CDR2 FQGNSA. The CDR3 sequence is CASSERTGETGELFF. CDR3 coding DNA: TGTGCCAGCAGCGAGAGGACAGGGGAGACCGGGGAGCTGTTTTTT.

The chain uses TRBV12-3 or TRBV12-4 and TRBJ1-1; 8 bases are a match to TRBD1. The CDR3 is 13 residues long. The J segment lost 6 bases and the V segment lost 4 bases, leaving 4 bases of the junction unmatched. For the CDR3, the DNA is TGTGCCAGCAGTTATCAGGGGGCGGCTGAAGCTTTCTTT. This encodes CASSYQGAAEAFF.

Written as DNA, the CDR3 is TGTGCCAGCAGCGTATCTCCGGGACAGGGGGCAGATACGCAGTATTTT. It yields the protein CASSVSPGQGADTQYF. The V and J genes are TRBV9 and TRBJ2-3; TRBD1 agrees at 11 bases. The CDR3 is 16 residues long. Germline V gives CDR1 SGDLS, CDR2 YYNGEE. Germline trimming cut 1 base from V and 4 bases from J; bases unmatched to any gene: 5.